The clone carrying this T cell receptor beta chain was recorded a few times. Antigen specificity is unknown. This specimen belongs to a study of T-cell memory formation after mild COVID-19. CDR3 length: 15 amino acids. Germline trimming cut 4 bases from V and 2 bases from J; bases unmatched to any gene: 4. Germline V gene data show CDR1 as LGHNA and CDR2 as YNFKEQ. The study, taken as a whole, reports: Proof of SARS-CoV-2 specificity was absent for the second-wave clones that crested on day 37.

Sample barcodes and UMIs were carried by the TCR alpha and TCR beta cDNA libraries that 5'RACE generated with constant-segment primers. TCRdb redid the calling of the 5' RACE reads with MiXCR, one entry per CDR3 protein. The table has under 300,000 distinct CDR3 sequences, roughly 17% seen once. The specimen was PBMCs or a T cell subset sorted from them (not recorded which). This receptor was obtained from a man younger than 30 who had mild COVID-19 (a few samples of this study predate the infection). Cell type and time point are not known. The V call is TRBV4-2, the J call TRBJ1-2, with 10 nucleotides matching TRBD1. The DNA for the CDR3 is TGTGCCAGCAGCCTCCCGGGACAGGGGAACTATGGCTACACCTTC. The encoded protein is CASSLPGQGNYGYTF.